This T cell receptor beta chain is drawn from a study of T cells after yellow fever vaccination. For the study at large: Some fractions had low cell numbers, and these were prepared with SMART-Seq v4 Ultra Low Input.

The study's findings and limits: Contamination by abundant bulk-population clonotypes could be present in FACS-sorted repertoires.

At least ten counts were recorded for this clonotype. Antigen: not known. TCRdb re-analysed the 5' RACE reads in MiXCR, keeping a single row per CDR3 protein. The sample holds 300,000 to 350,000 distinct CDR3 sequences, roughly 4.3% seen once. The CDR3 sequence is 14 residues long. The germline V gene has CDR1 SGHRS and CDR2 YFSETQ. V lost 4 bases to trimming and J lost 7 bases; unmatched junction nucleotides: 10. The sequence was collected from a man aged 18 to 30 who received the YFV17D yellow fever vaccine. The V gene is TRBV5-1, the J gene TRBJ1-2; TRBD1 agrees at 7 bases. This specimen was PBMCs, taken 5 days after the yellow fever booster vaccination. As DNA, the CDR3 is TGCGCCAGCAGCGAGGGACAGACTACTCCTGGCTACACCTTC. It yields the protein CASSEGQTTPGYTF. Using reference TRBV5-1 and TRBJ1-2 for the parts outside the CDR3, the full variable domain is KAGVTQTPRYLIKTRGQQVTLSCSPISGHRSVSWYQQTPGQGLQFLFEYFSETQRNKGNFPGRFSGRQFSNSRSEMNVSTLELGDSALYLCASSEGQTTPGYTFGSGTRLTVV.